This T cell receptor beta chain was sequenced in a study of early T cells in non-severe SARS-CoV-2 infection. For the study at large: Chains were unpaired, as sequencing was done on bulk RNA from unsorted whole blood. Study-wide results and caveats: Anti-spike CD8 responses were favored by VDJdb matching, which missed private and CD4 specificities.

Molecules of cDNA were individually given unique molecular identifiers that were attached to them. One entry per CDR3 protein results from TCRdb running MiXCR on the 5' RACE reads. The sample comprises some 64,000 distinct CDR3 sequences, roughly 10% of which are singletons, and 1.7% rests with the top ten. V lost 7 bases to trimming and J lost 3 bases; unmatched junction nucleotides: 13. Looked up from germline, CDR1 is SNHLY and CDR2 is FYNNEI. This CDR3 region has 16 residues. A few counts support this clonotype. Its antigen is undetermined. The sequencing sample was made of whole blood. The clonotype originates from an adult who was a healthcare worker with PCR-confirmed SARS-CoV-2 infection or an uninfected control (not recorded which). This sequence joins TRBV2 and TRBJ2-3; 7 bases align to TRBD2. CDR3 sequence: CASTWASGLVTDTQYF. The DNA for the CDR3 is TGTGCCAGCACGTGGGCTAGCGGATTGGTTACAGATACGCAGTATTTT. The complete variable domain, with remaining parts taken from reference TRBV2 and TRBJ2-3, reads EPEVTQTPSHQVTQMGQEVILRCVPISNHLYFYWYRQILGQKVEFLVSFYNNEISEKSEIFDDQFSVERPDGSNFTLKIRSTKLEDSAMYFCASTWASGLVTDTQYFGPGTRLTVL.